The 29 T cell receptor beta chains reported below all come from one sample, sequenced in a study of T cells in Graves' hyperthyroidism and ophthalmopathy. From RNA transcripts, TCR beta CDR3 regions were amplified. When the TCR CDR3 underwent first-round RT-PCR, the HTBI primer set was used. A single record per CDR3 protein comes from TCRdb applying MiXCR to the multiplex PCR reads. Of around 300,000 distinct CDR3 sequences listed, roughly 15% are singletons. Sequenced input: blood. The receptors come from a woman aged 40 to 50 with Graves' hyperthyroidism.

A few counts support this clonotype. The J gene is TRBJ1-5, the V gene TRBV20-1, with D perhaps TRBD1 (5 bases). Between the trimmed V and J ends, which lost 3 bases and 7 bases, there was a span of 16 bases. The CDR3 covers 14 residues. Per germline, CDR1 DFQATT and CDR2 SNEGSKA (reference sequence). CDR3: CSASRRAGGQPQHF. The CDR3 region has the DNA TGCAGTGCTAGTCGCAGGGCCGGAGGGCAGCCCCAGCATTTT.

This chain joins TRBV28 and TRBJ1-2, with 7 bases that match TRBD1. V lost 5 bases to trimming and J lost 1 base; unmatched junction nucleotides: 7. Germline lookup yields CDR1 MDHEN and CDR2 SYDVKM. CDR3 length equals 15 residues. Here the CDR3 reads CASSRMGTVNYGYTF. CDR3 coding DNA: TGTGCCAGCAGTCGAATGGGGACAGTTAACTATGGCTACACCTTC.

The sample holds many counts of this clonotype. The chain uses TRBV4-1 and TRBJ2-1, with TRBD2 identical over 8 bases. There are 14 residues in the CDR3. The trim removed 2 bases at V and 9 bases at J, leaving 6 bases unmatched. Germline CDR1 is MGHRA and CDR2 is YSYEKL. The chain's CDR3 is CASSQRTSGFEQFF. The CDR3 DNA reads TGCGCCAGCAGCCAAAGAACTAGCGGTTTTGAGCAGTTCTTC.

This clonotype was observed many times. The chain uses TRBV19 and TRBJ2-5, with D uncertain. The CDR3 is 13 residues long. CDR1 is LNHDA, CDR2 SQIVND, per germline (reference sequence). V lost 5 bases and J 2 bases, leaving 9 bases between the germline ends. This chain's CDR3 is CASSVPGQETQYF. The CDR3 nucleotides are TGTGCCAGTAGTGTGCCAGGACAAGAGACCCAGTACTTC.

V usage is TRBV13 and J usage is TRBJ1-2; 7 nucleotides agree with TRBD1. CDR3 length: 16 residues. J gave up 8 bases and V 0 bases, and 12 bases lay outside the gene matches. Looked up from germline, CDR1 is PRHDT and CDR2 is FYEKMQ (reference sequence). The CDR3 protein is CASSLGRQGGLDGYTF. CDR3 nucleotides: TGTGCCAGCAGCTTAGGACGACAGGGAGGACTCGACGGCTACACCTTC.

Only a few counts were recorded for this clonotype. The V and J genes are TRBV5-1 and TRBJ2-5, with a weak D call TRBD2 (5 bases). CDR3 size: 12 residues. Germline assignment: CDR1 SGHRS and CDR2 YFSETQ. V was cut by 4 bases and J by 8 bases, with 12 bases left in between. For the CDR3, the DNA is TGCGCCAGCAGCCCGGCTCGGGAAACCCAGTACTTC. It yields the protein CASSPARETQYF.

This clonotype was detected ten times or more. CDR3 bases: TGTGCCAGCAAGGGACAGGGGCAGGGTTGGAACACTGAAGCTTTCTTT. Its translation is CASKGQGQGWNTEAFF. The gene calls are TRBV28 and TRBJ1-1; TRBD1 matches at 10 bases. Per the germline V gene, CDR1 is MDHEN and CDR2 is SYDVKM. The CDR3 length is 16 residues. J gave up 1 base and V 7 bases, and 9 bases lay outside the gene matches.

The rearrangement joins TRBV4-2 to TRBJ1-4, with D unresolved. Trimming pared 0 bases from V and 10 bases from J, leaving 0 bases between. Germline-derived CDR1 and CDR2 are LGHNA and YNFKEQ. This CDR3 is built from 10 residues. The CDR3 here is CASSQEKLFF. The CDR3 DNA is TGTGCCAGCAGCCAAGAAAAACTGTTTTTT.

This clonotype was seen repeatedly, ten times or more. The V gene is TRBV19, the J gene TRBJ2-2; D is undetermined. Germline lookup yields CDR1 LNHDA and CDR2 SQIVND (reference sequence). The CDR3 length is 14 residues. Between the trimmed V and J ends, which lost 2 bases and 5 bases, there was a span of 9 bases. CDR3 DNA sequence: TGTGCCAGTAGTATATCTTCCGGAACCGGGGAGCTGTTTTTT. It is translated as CASSISSGTGELFF.

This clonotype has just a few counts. In DNA form, the CDR3 reads TGTGCCAGCAGCCTATCCGGGACTATGGGCGAGCAGTACTTC. The encoded protein is CASSLSGTMGEQYF. The V call is TRBV13, the J call TRBJ2-7, with 7 bases lining up with TRBD2. CDR3 length: 14 residues. V lost 5 bases, J lost 6 bases, and 10 bases stayed unmatched. Germline loops: CDR1 PRHDT, CDR2 FYEKMQ (reference sequence).

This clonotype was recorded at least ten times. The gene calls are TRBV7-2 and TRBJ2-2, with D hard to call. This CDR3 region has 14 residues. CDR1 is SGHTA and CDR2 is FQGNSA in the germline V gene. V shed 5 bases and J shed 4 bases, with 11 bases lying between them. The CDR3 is CASSPRAATGELFF. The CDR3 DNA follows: TGTGCCAGCAGCCCTAGGGCGGCCACCGGGGAGCTGTTTTTT.

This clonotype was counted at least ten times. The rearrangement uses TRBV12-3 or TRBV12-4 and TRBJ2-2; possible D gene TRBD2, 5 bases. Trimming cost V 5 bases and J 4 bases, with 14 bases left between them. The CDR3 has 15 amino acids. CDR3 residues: CASSRPPSGTGELFF. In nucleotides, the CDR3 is TGTGCCAGCAGTCGCCCTCCCAGCGGCACCGGGGAGCTGTTTTTT.

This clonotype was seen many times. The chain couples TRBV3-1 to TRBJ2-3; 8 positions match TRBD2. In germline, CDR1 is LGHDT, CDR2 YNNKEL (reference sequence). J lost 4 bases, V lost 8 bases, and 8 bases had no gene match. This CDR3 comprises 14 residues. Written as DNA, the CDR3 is TGTGCCAGCCAAAATCGGGGGGGTGCAGATACGCAGTATTTT. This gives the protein CASQNRGGADTQYF.

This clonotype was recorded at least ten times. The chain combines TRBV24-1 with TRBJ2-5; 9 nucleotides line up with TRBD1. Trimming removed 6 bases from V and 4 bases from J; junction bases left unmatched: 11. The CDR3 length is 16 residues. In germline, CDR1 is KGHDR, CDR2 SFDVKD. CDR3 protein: CATSSTPGQGTETQYF. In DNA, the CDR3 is TGTGCCACCAGTTCAACTCCGGGACAGGGAACAGAGACCCAGTACTTC.

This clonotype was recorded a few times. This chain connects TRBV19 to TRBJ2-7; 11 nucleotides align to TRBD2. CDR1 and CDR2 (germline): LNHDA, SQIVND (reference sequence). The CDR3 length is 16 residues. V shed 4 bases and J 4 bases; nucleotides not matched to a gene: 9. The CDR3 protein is CASSNPRLAGTYEQYF. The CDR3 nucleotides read TGTGCCAGTAGTAACCCGAGACTAGCGGGAACTTACGAGCAGTACTTC.

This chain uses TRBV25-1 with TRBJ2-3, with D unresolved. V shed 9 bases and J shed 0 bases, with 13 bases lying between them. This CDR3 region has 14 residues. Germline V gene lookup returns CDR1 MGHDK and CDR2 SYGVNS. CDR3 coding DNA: TGTGCCAGTAGTCCGCAGTCTAGCACAGATACGCAGTATTTT. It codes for CASSPQSSTDTQYF.

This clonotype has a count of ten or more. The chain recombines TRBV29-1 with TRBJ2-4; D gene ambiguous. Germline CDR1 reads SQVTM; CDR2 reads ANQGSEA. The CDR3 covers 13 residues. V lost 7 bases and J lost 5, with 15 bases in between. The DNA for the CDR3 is TGCAGCGCCGCGCTCAGCGACGAAAACATTCAGTACTTC. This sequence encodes CSAALSDENIQYF. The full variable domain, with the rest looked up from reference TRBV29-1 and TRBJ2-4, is SAVISQKPSRDICQRGTSLTIQCQVDSQVTMMFWYRQQPGQSLTLIATANQGSEATYESGFVIDKFPISRPNLTFSTLTVSNMSPEDSSIYLCSAALSDENIQYFGAGTRLSVL.

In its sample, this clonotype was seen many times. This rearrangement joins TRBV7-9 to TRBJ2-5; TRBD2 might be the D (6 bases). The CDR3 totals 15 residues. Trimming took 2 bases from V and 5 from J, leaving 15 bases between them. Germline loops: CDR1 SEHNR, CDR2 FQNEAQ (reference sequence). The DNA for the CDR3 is TGTGCCAGCAGCTTATTCGAACTAGCTACGGAGACCCAGTACTTC. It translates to CASSLFELATETQYF. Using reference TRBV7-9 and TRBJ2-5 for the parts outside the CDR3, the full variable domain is DTGVSQNPRHKITKRGQNVTFRCDPISEHNRLYWYRQTLGQGPEFLTYFQNEAQLEKSRLLSDRFSAERPKGSFSTLEIQRTEQGDSAMYLCASSLFELATETQYFGPGTRLLVL.

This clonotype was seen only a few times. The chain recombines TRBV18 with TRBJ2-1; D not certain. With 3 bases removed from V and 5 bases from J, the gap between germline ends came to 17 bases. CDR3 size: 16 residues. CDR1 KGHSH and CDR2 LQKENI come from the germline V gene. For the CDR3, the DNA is TGTGCCAGCTCACCCCTGTCTCGGCGGTTACACAATGAGCAGTTCTTC. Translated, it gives CASSPLSRRLHNEQFF.

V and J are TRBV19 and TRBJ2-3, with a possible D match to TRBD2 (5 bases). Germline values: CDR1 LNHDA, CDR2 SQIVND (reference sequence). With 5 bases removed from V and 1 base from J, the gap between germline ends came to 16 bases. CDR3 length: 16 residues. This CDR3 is CASSSVTTLGTDTQYF. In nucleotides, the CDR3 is TGTGCCAGTAGTTCAGTGACTACCCTGGGCACAGATACGCAGTATTTT.

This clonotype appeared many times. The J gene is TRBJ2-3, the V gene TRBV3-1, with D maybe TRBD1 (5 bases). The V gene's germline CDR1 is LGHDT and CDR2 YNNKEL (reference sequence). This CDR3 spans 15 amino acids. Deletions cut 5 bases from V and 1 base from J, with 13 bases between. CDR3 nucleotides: TGTGCCAGCAGCACCCGCCTACAGGGCACAGATACGCAGTATTTT. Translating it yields CASSTRLQGTDTQYF.

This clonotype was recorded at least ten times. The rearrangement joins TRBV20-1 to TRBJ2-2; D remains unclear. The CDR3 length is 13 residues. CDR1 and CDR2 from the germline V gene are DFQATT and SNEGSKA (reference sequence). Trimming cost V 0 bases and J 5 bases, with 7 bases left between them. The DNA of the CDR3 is TGCAGTGCTAGAGAGGGAACGACCGGGGAGCTGTTTTTT. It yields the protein CSAREGTTGELFF.

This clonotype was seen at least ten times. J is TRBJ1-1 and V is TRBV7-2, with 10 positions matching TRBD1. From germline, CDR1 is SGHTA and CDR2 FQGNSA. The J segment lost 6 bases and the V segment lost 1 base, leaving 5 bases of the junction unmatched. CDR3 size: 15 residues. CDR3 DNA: TGTGCCAGCAGCTTAGGACAGGGGGCTTGGGCTGAAGCTTTCTTT. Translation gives CASSLGQGAWAEAFF.

CDR3 in DNA: TGTGCCAGCAGTTTAACTAGGAATTCCGGAAACACCATATATTTT. Residues: CASSLTRNSGNTIYF. This sequence joins TRBV28 and TRBJ1-3; no firm D call. V was clipped by 2 bases and J by 4 bases, with 12 bases between them. Germline V gene sequence: CDR1 MDHEN, CDR2 SYDVKM. The CDR3 contains 15 residues.

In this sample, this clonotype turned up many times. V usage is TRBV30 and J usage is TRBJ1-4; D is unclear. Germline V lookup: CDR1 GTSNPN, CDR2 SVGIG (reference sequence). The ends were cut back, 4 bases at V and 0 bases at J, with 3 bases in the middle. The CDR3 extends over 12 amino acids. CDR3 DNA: TGTGCCTGGACATCAACTAATGAAAAACTGTTTTTT. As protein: CAWTSTNEKLFF.

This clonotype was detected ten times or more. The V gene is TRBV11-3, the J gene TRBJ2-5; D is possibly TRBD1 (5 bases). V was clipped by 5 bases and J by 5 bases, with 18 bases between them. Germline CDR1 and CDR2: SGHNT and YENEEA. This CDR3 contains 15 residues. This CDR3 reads CASSDEYKGRETQYF. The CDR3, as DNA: TGTGCCAGCAGCGACGAATACAAGGGGCGGGAGACCCAGTACTTC.

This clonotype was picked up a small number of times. CDR3 residues: CASSQTGGSTDTQYF. DNA of the CDR3: TGTGCCAGCAGCCAGACAGGGGGTAGCACAGATACGCAGTATTTT. The chain couples TRBV7-6 to TRBJ2-3; TRBD1 matches 9 bases. Germline V gene lookup returns CDR1 SGHVS and CDR2 FNYEAQ. The CDR3 is 15 amino acids. Losses at the gene ends were 5 bases for V and 0 bases for J; bases not matched to a gene: 3.

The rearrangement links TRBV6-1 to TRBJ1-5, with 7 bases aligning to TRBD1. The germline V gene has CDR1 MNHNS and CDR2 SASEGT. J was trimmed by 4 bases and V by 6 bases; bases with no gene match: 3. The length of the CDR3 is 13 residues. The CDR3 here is CASSGTVNQPQHF. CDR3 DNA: TGTGCCAGCAGCGGGACAGTTAATCAGCCCCAGCATTTT.

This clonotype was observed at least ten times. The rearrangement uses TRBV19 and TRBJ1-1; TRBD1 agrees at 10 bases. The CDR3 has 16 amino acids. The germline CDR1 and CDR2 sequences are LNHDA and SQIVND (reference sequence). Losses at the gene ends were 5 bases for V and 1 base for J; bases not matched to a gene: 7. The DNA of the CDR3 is TGTGCCAGTAGTTCCGGGACAGGGGAGCCGAACACTGAAGCTTTCTTT. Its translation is CASSSGTGEPNTEAFF.